The TCR beta chain under discussion was sequenced for a study of regulatory T cells in long-lasting Graves disease. V shed 3 bases and J shed 3 bases, with 11 bases lying between them. The CDR3 is made up of 15 amino acids. The germline CDR1 and CDR2 sequences are KGHSH and LQKENI. Time point in this sample: newly diagnosed GD, antithyroid drugs for less than 3 months. TCR sequences were obtained from RNA taken from PBMCs. Through Arm-PCR of CDR3 regions and iRepertoire HTBI primers, TCR beta libraries were built. MiXCR, run by TCRdb on the multiplex PCR reads, gives a single entry per CDR3 protein. The repertoire holds about 430,000 distinct CDR3 sequences, over 14% seen once, with 7.8% in the top ten. These data were also filed under a second study, of T cells in Graves' hyperthyroidism and ophthalmopathy.

The J gene is TRBJ1-4, the V gene TRBV18, with D perhaps matching TRBD1 (5 bases). Sequencing was performed on peripheral blood mononuclear cells (PBMCs), taken at new diagnosis, from a patient treated with antithyroid drugs. This TCR was sampled from a woman in her thirties or forties with Graves disease. For the CDR3, the DNA is TGTGCCAGCTCACCCGGGACTGGGGCTAATGAAAAACTGTTTTTT. It is translated as CASSPGTGANEKLFF.